One sample yielded the 3 T cell receptor beta chains listed below, sequenced in a study of blood T cell repertoires in COVID-19 (dated by TCRdb to about 2020). The library was made by the immunoSEQ multiplex PCR assay. TCRdb mirrors the immuneACCESS table, restricted to in-frame sequences. Some clones are absent from its copies; in checked studies, under half trace to an unresolved V gene, and the reason for the others is unknown. Here the sample has some 500,000 clones; roughly 90% occur a single time. The ten largest clones take up 1.5% to 2% of the sample. Sequencing was carried out using PBMCs or T cells enriched from blood (not recorded which). The receptors shown here come from a woman in her thirties or forties who had recovered from COVID-19.

The rearrangement uses TRBV11-3 and TRBJ1-3; weak D call: TRBD1 (5 bases). Trimming left V 5 bases short and J 5 bases short, with 16 bases between. This CDR3 is 15 amino acids long. Per germline, CDR1 SGHNT and CDR2 YENEEA. CDR3 sequence: CASSPPGRGRNTIYF. In DNA, the CDR3 is TGTGCCAGCAGCCCTCCGGGACGGGGGAGAAACACCATATATTTT.

This chain's CDR3 is CASSGRQGAIYGYTF. The CDR3 DNA sequence: TGTGCCAGCAGCGGTAGACAGGGGGCTATCTATGGCTACACCTTC. The rearrangement links TRBV13 to TRBJ1-2; 10 bases map to TRBD1. The CDR3 totals 15 residues. J was trimmed by 4 bases and V by 5 bases; bases with no gene match: 7. Germline assignment: CDR1 PRHDT and CDR2 FYEKMQ (reference sequence). Full variable domain (missing parts from reference TRBV13 and TRBJ1-2): AAGVIQSPRHLIKEKRETATLKCYPIPRHDTVYWYQQGPGQDPQFLISFYEKMQSDKGSIPDRFSAQQFSDYHSELNMSSLELGDSALYFCASSGRQGAIYGYTFGSGTRLTVV.

V usage is TRBV7-9 and J usage is TRBJ2-7; maybe TRBD1 (6 bases). Per the germline V gene, CDR1 is SEHNR and CDR2 is FQNEAQ (reference sequence). This CDR3 is built from 14 residues. The germline V and J ends were trimmed by 5 bases and 3 bases, with 14 bases remaining between them. Here the CDR3 DNA reads TGTGCCAGCAGCCCACCCCCGGACAGCTACGAGCAGTACTTC. Protein sequence: CASSPPPDSYEQYF.